The 13 T cell receptor beta chains given below trace back to one sample, sequenced in a study of blood T cell repertoires in COVID-19. This table comes from immunoSEQ multiplex PCR, and its TCRdb copy is limited to in-frame clones, with some not included. Among roughly 150,000 clones listed, 75% to 85% were seen once. The sequenced sample was peripheral blood. The receptors here all came from a man aged 60 to 69 with acute or convalescent COVID-19.

DNA for the CDR3: TGTGCCAGCAGCTTAGATTATAGCGGGAGCTCCTACAATGAGCAGTTCTTC. It specifies CASSLDYSGSSYNEQFF. This sequence joins TRBV11-2 and TRBJ2-1, with 9 bases matching TRBD2. The CDR3 totals 17 residues. Unmatched junction bases numbered 3, after V lost 0 bases and J lost 0 bases. Germline lookup yields CDR1 SGHAT and CDR2 FQNNGV.

V gene TRBV19 combines with J gene TRBJ2-3, with TRBD1 as a possible D gene (5 bases). This CDR3 has 14 amino acids. V was clipped by 5 bases and J by 4 bases, with 13 bases between them. The germline CDR1 and CDR2 sequences are LNHDA and SQIVND (reference sequence). CDR3 coding DNA: TGTGCCAGTAGTGACAGCCTCGTGGCAGATACGCAGTATTTT. Its protein product is CASSDSLVADTQYF.

This rearrangement joins TRBV4-1 to TRBJ2-7, with 11 bases identical to TRBD1. In germline, CDR1 is MGHRA, CDR2 YSYEKL. J gave up 4 bases and V 3 bases, and 5 bases lay outside the gene matches. CDR3 length: 15 residues. CDR3 bases: TGCGCCAGCAGCCAGCGGACAGGGGGCGGGTACGAGCAGTACTTC. Translated, it gives CASSQRTGGGYEQYF.

The chain uses TRBV29-1 and TRBJ2-5; D is perhaps TRBD2 (6 bases). The length of the CDR3 is 14 residues. CDR1 is SQVTM and CDR2 is ANQGSEA in the germline V gene. V shed 4 bases and J shed 5 bases, with 17 bases lying between them. The CDR3 sequence is CSVGVLGGSETQYF. CDR3 in DNA: TGCAGCGTTGGGGTCTTGGGGGGTAGCGAGACCCAGTACTTC. Supplemented by reference TRBV29-1 and TRBJ2-5, the full variable domain reads SAVISQKPSRDICQRGTSLTIQCQVDSQVTMMFWYRQQPGQSLTLIATANQGSEATYESGFVIDKFPISRPNLTFSTLTVSNMSPEDSSIYLCSVGVLGGSETQYFGPGTRLLVL.

The chain uses TRBV28 and TRBJ2-3; 7 nucleotides align to TRBD2. This CDR3 region has 17 residues. Germline-derived CDR1 and CDR2 are MDHEN and SYDVKM. V was pared by 4 bases and J by 0 bases, with 10 bases of the junction left unmatched. The CDR3 bases are TGTGCCAGCAGTTCCCGGGGGGTAACACCTAGCACAGATACGCAGTATTTT. This gives the protein CASSSRGVTPSTDTQYF.

This clone was seen a handful of times. The V and J genes are TRBV28 and TRBJ2-1; 7 nucleotides match TRBD1. The CDR3 consists of 16 residues. Looked up from germline, CDR1 is MDHEN and CDR2 is SYDVKM. The V gene end was trimmed by 5 bases and the J gene end by 0 bases; junction bases not matched to a gene: 7. The CDR3 bases are TGTGCCAGCAGTCCGTGGACAGGAGACTCCTACAATGAGCAGTTCTTC. Translation gives CASSPWTGDSYNEQFF.

This clone was detected ten times or more. The rearrangement joins TRBV5-6 to TRBJ2-7; 8 positions agree with TRBD1. Germline CDR1 and CDR2: SGHDT and YYEEEE. Losses at the gene ends were 4 bases for V and 2 bases for J; bases not matched to a gene: 8. CDR3 length: 15 amino acids. The CDR3 loop reads CASSDSGGSAYEQYF. Written as DNA, the CDR3 is TGTGCCAGCAGCGACTCAGGGGGCTCGGCCTACGAGCAGTACTTC.

The chain joins TRBV18 to TRBJ2-5; TRBD2 matches at 8 bases. The V segment lost 6 bases and the J segment 5 bases; nucleotides outside the gene matches: 11. The germline CDR1 and CDR2 sequences are KGHSH and LQKENI. The CDR3 is 15 residues long. CDR3 coding DNA: TGTGCCAGCTCCCCGGCGGGGGGACGAAGGGAGACCCAGTACTTC. Its protein product is CASSPAGGRRETQYF.

The CDR3 spells CASSFGRDRGQPQHF. The CDR3 DNA reads TGTGCCAGCAGCTTTGGCCGGGACAGGGGCCAGCCCCAGCATTTT. J is TRBJ1-5 and V is TRBV7-9; TRBD1 matches 10 bases. With 3 bases clipped from V and 7 bases from J, the junction kept 6 bases outside the gene matches. The CDR3 loop spans 15 amino acids. CDR1 is SEHNR and CDR2 is FQNEAQ in the germline V gene (reference sequence).

The chain couples TRBV18 to TRBJ1-4; maybe TRBD1 (5 bases). The CDR3 is 14 amino acids. The V and J ends lost 6 bases and 10 bases respectively, with 18 bases between them. The germline V gene has CDR1 KGHSH and CDR2 LQKENI. For the CDR3, the DNA is TGTGCCAGCTCGCCCGACAGCACCTATAGAAAACTGTTTTTT. This gives the protein CASSPDSTYRKLFF.

The chain links TRBV28 to TRBJ2-1, with 11 bases fitting TRBD2. Looked up from germline, CDR1 is MDHEN and CDR2 is SYDVKM. Losses at the gene ends were 7 bases for V and 3 bases for J; bases not matched to a gene: 2. The CDR3 loop spans 14 amino acids. CDR3 protein: CASITSGSYNEQFF. The CDR3 DNA reads TGTGCCAGCATTACTAGCGGGAGCTACAATGAGCAGTTCTTC.

The genes are TRBV28 and TRBJ2-1, with a weak D call TRBD2 (6 bases). V was shortened by 5 bases and J by 0 bases, with 23 bases between the two germline ends. The CDR3 has 19 amino acids. Germline loops: CDR1 MDHEN, CDR2 SYDVKM. Here the CDR3 DNA reads TGTGCCAGCAGTAGCCCAGACCAGCGGGTTGGGAGCTCCTACAATGAGCAGTTCTTC. Translating gives CASSSPDQRVGSSYNEQFF.

This chain uses TRBV7-8 with TRBJ2-3; D possibly corresponds to TRBD2 (7 bases). Trimming took 1 base from V and 4 from J, leaving 15 bases between them. This CDR3 spans 16 amino acids. Per germline, CDR1 SGHVS and CDR2 FQNEAQ. CDR3 sequence: CASSLEGGGLADTQYF. The CDR3 DNA is TGTGCCAGCAGCTTAGAAGGGGGAGGGTTGGCAGATACGCAGTATTTT.